This T cell receptor (beta chain) was retrieved from a study of a mutant IDH1 vaccine in newly diagnosed glioma. The overall study: Receipt of radiotherapy, temozolomide, or both preceded the study, and most received both. Notes on the study in general: Researchers report vaccine-induced immune responses in about 94% of patients. Pseudoprogression appears to have had no connection to changes in top peripheral T cell clonotypes.

Time point in this sample: baseline, week 1 (first vaccination visit). Treatment noted: pre-vaccination baseline after standard-of-care therapy. New IDH1-mutant, ATRX-lost WHO grade 3 or 4 astrocytomas occurred in donors. There are 11 residues in the CDR3. Trimming took 2 bases from V and 8 from J, leaving 9 bases between them. Germline loops: CDR1 GTSNPN, CDR2 SVGIG (reference sequence). The assay was immunoSEQ multiplex PCR, and TCRdb's table has in-frame clones only and misses some. Of 50,000 or so clones listed, approximately 80% are singletons. This clone was picked up one time. As yet, its antigen is unknown.

The material was PBMCs, obtained from a glioma patient treated with radiotherapy, temozolomide or both. The TCR comes from a young man with glioma. The chain combines TRBV30 with TRBJ1-2, with TRBD1 as a possible D gene (5 bases). The CDR3 region is CAWSPGTGYTF. CDR3 nucleotide sequence: TGTGCCTGGAGTCCGGGGACCGGCTACACCTTC. Looking up the rest from reference TRBV30 and TRBJ1-2 gives the full variable domain: SQTIHQWPATLVQPVGSPLSLECTVEGTSNPNLYWYRQAAGRGLQLLFYSVGIGQISSEVPQNLSASRPQDRQFILSSKKLLLSDSGFYLCAWSPGTGYTFGSGTRLTVV.